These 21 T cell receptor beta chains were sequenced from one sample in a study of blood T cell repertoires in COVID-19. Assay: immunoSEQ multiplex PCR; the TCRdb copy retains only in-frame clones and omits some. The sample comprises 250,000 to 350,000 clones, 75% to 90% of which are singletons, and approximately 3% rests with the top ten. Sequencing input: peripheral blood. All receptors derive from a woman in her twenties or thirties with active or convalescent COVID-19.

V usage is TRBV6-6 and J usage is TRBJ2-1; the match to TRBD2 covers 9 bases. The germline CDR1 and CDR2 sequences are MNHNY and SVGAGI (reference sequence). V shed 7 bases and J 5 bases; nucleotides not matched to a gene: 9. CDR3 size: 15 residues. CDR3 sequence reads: CASIDFPSGDNEQFF. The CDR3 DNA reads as TGTGCCAGCATCGATTTCCCTAGCGGGGACAATGAGCAGTTCTTC.

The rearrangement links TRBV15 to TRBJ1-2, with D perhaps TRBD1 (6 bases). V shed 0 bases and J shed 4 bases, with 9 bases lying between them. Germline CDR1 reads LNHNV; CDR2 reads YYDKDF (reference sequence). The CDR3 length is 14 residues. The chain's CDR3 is CATSREQGPYGYTF. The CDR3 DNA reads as TGTGCCACCAGCAGAGAACAGGGCCCCTATGGCTACACCTTC.

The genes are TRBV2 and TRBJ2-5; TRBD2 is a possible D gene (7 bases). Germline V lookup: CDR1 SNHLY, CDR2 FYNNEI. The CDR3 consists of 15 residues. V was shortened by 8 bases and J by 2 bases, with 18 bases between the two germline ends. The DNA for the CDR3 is TGTGCCAGCTCCCAAGGGGGGGGCTGGCAAGAGACCCAGTACTTC. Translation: CASSQGGGWQETQYF.

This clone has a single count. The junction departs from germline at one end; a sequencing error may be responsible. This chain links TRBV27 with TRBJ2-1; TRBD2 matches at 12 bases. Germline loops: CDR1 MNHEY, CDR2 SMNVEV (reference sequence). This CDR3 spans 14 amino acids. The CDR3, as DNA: TGTGCCAGCAGTAGGACTAGCGGGGCATCACTTCCGCTCTTC. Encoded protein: CASSRTSGASLPLF.

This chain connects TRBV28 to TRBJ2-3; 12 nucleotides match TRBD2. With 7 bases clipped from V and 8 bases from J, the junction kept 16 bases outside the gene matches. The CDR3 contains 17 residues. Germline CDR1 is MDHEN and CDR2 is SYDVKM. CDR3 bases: TGTGCCAGCATGAAATCTAGCGGGGGGGCAGTAGGTGGTACGCAGTATTTT. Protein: CASMKSSGGAVGGTQYF.

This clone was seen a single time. The CDR3 is CASGLVGTKGVNRRPCRQFF. In DNA, the CDR3 is TGTGCTAGTGGTTTGGTAGGGACTAAGGGTGTCAATAGGAGGCCGTGTCGGCAGTTCTTC. The chain couples TRBV12-5 to TRBJ2-1; 7 positions match TRBD2. This CDR3 comprises 20 residues. V lost 0 bases to trimming and J lost 12 bases; unmatched junction nucleotides: 26. Germline V gene data show CDR1 as LGHNT and CDR2 as FRNRAP.

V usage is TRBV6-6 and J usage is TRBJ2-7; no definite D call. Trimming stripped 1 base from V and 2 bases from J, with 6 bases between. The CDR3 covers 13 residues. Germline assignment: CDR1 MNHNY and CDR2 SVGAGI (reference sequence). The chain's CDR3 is CASSYLLAYEQYF. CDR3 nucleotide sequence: TGTGCCAGCAGTTACTTACTGGCCTACGAGCAGTACTTC.

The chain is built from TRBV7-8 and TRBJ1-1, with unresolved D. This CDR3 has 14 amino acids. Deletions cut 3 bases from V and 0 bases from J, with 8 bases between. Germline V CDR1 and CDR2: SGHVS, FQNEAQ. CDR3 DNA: TGTGCCAGCAGCTTGTCGGTCATGAACACTGAAGCTTTCTTT. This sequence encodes CASSLSVMNTEAFF.

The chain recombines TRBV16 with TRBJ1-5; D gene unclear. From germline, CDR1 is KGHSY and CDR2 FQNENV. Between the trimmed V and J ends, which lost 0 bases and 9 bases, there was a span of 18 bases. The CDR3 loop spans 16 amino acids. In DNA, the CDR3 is TGTGCCAGCAGCCAATCTTGGCGTGGGCCCGTTAGGCCCCAGCATTTT. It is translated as CASSQSWRGPVRPQHF.

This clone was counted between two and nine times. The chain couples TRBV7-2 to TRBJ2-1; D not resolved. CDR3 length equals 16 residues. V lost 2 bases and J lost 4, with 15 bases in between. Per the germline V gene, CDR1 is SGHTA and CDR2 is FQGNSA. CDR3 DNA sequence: TGTGCCAGCAGCTTAACTTTTAGTGGTTCTTACAATGAGCAGTTCTTC. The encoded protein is CASSLTFSGSYNEQFF.

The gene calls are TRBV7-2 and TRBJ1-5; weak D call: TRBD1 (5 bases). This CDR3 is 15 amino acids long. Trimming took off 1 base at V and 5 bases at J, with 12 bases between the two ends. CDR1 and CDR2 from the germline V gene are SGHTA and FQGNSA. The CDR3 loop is CASSLGGGRDQPQHF. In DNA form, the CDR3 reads TGTGCCAGCAGCTTAGGGGGCGGAAGGGATCAGCCCCAGCATTTT.

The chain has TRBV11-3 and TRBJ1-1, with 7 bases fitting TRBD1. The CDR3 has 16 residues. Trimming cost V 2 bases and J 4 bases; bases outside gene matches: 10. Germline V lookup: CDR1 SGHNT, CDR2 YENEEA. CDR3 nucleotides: TGTGCCAGCAGCTTAAACCCGGCCAGGGGGATCACTGAAGCTTTCTTT. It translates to CASSLNPARGITEAFF.

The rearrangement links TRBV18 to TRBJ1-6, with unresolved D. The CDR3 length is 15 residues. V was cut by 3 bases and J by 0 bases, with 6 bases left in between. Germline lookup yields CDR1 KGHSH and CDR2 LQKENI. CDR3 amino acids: CASSPASSYNSPLHF. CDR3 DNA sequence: TGTGCCAGCTCACCGGCCAGCTCCTATAATTCACCCCTCCACTTT.

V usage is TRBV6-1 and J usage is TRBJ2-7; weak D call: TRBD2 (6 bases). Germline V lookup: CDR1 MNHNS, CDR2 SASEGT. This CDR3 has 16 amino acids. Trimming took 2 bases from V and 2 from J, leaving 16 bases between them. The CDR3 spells CASSETPGRGTYEQYF. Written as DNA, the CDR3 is TGTGCCAGCAGTGAAACCCCGGGACGGGGGACCTACGAGCAGTACTTC.

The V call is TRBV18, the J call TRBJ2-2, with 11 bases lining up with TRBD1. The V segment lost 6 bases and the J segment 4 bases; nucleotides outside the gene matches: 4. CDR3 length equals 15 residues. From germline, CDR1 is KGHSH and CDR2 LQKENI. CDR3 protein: CASSPGTGGTGELFF. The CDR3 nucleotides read TGTGCCAGCTCGCCCGGGACAGGGGGCACCGGGGAGCTGTTTTTT.

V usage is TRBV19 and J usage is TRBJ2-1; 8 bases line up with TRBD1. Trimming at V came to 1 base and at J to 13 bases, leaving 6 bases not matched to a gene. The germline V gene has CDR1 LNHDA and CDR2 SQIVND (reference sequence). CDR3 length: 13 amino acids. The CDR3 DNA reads TGTGCCAGTAGTATAGTACCGGACAGGGAACAGTTCTTC. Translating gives CASSIVPDREQFF. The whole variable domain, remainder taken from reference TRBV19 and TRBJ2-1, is DGGITQSPKYLFRKEGQNVTLSCEQNLNHDAMYWYRQDPGQGLRLIYYSQIVNDFQKGDIAEGYSVSREKKESFPLTVTSAQKNPTAFYLCASSIVPDREQFFGPGTRLTVL.

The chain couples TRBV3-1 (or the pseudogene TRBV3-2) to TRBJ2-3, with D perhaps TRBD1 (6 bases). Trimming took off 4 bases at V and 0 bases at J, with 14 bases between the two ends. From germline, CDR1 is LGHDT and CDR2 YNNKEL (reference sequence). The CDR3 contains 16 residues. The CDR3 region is CASSLQVRGSTDTQYF. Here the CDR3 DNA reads TGTGCCAGCAGCCTACAAGTCAGGGGAAGCACAGATACGCAGTATTTT.

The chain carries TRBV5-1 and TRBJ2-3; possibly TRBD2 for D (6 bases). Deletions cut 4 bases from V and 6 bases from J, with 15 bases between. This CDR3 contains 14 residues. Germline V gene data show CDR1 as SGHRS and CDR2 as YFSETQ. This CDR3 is CASSPGLPGDTQYF. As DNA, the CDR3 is TGCGCCAGCAGCCCGGGACTCCCGGGGGATACGCAGTATTTT. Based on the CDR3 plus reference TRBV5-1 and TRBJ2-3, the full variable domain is KAGVTQTPRYLIKTRGQQVTLSCSPISGHRSVSWYQQTPGQGLQFLFEYFSETQRNKGNFPGRFSGRQFSNSRSEMNVSTLELGDSALYLCASSPGLPGDTQYFGPGTRLTVL.

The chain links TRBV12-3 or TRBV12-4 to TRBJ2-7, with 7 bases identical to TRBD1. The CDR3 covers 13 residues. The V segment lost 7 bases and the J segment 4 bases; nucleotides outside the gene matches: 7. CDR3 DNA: TGTGCCAGCATGAGGGGACAGAGGTACGAGCAGTACTTC. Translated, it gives CASMRGQRYEQYF.

The CDR3 here is CASSPRQGRENSPLHF. The CDR3 DNA reads as TGCGCCAGCAGCCCCAGACAGGGGAGGGAGAATTCACCCCTCCACTTT. The V and J genes are TRBV5-1 and TRBJ1-6, with 8 nucleotides matching TRBD1. Germline CDR1 is SGHRS and CDR2 is YFSETQ. CDR3 size: 16 residues. V trimming: 4 bases; J trimming: 7 bases; junction bases outside the gene matches: 10.

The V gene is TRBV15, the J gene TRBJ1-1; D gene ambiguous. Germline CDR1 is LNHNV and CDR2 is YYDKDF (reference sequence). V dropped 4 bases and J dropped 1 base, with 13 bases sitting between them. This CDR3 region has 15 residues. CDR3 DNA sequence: TGTGCCACCAGCACCCGGACGGGAGGGAACACTGAAGCTTTCTTT. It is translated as CATSTRTGGNTEAFF.